The clone carrying this T cell receptor beta chain appeared a single time. The antigen remains unidentified. Germline V gives CDR1 SNHLY, CDR2 FYNNEI. With 10 bases removed from V and 6 bases from J, the gap between germline ends came to 16 bases. CDR3 length equals 12 residues. The sample belongs to a study of OX40 agonist ivuxolimab in advanced cancers. Whole-study context: The drug used for patients, ivuxolimab, was an agonistic anti-OX40 (CD134) antibody. Study-level results: At 0.1 to 3.0 mg/kg, clonal expansion of CD4+ and CD8+ blood T cells had occurred by week 6. Also present in some nonresponders was a low level of normalized T-cell clonal expansion.

Autoimmune disease history or systemic immunosuppression excluded patients. Repertoires were generated with immunoSEQ multiplex PCR, while TCRdb's copy carries only in-frame clones and drops some. The sample shows 100,000 to 150,000 clones, under 95% of them seen only once. The specimen comprised CD4+ or CD8+ T cells sorted from blood, sampled in a trial of the OX40 agonist ivuxolimab. The J gene is TRBJ2-7, the V gene TRBV2, with D perhaps TRBD1 (6 bases). This clonotype originated in an adult with an advanced solid tumor such as melanoma, head and neck, liver or kidney cancer. The CDR3 DNA reads as TGTGCCACCTCTTACAGGGAAAGCGAGCAGTACTTC. It encodes CATSYRESEQYF.